Listed here are 29 T cell receptor beta chains from one sample, sequenced in a study of blood T cell repertoires in COVID-19. Assay used: immunoSEQ multiplex PCR; TCRdb lists only in-frame clones, some missing. In the table there are about 130,000 clones, roughly 90% of which are singletons. Sequencing was performed on peripheral blood. All receptors come from a man aged 55 to 70 with active or convalescent COVID-19.

This clone has just a few counts. This chain connects TRBV2 to TRBJ2-7; no firm D call. The CDR3 is made up of 11 amino acids. V lost 3 bases, J lost 3 bases, and 3 bases lay in between. Germline CDR1 SNHLY, CDR2 FYNNEI. CDR3 nucleotide sequence: TGTGCCAGCAGTGACAGCTACGAGCAGTACTTC. It encodes CASSDSYEQYF.

This rearrangement joins TRBV7-9 to TRBJ1-2, with a possible D match to TRBD1 (5 bases). Germline V gene lookup returns CDR1 SEHNR and CDR2 FQNEAQ (reference sequence). Trimming stripped 1 base from V and 7 bases from J, with 13 bases between. CDR3 length: 14 residues. The CDR3 DNA reads as TGTGCCAGCAGCTTAGGGGCTACAGGTCCTGGCTACACCTTC. Amino acids: CASSLGATGPGYTF.

The J gene is TRBJ1-2, the V gene TRBV20-1; no clear D gene. The CDR3 spans 11 residues. CDR1 is DFQATT and CDR2 is SNEGSKA in the germline V gene (reference sequence). V was trimmed by 4 bases and J by 8 bases, leaving 11 bases between them. The CDR3 DNA is TGCAGTGCTACAGAGGGAGGAGGCTACACCTTC. As protein: CSATEGGGYTF.

V and J are TRBV5-1 and TRBJ1-5; TRBD1 matches 8 bases. The CDR3 extends over 14 amino acids. The V segment lost 2 bases and the J segment 2 bases; nucleotides outside the gene matches: 0. Germline V CDR1 and CDR2: SGHRS, YFSETQ. The CDR3 reads CASSLQGGNQPQHF. The DNA for the CDR3 is TGCGCCAGCAGCTTACAGGGGGGCAATCAGCCCCAGCATTTT.

This chain links TRBV5-6 with TRBJ1-1; TRBD1 agrees at 9 bases. This CDR3 spans 14 amino acids. Trimming cost V 3 bases and J 7 bases; bases outside gene matches: 7. CDR1 is SGHDT and CDR2 is YYEEEE in the germline V gene. For the CDR3, the DNA is TGTGCCAGCAGCTACCAAGGACAGGGGATTGAAGCTTTCTTT. Amino acid sequence: CASSYQGQGIEAFF.

The chain has TRBV6-5 and TRBJ2-1; 10 nucleotides agree with TRBD2. The CDR3 has 16 residues. CDR1 and CDR2 (germline): MNHEY, SVGAGI. V shed 2 bases, J shed 4 bases, and the junction held 5 bases outside the gene matches. The DNA for the CDR3 is TGTGCCAGCAGTTACGAGGTAGCGGGGGGTTACAATGAGCAGTTCTTC. Its protein is CASSYEVAGGYNEQFF.

This clone was recorded once. The chain joins TRBV10-3 to TRBJ1-1; 7 bases map to TRBD1. The junction had 5 bases not matched to a gene; V was cut back by 8 bases and J by 2 bases. The germline V gene has CDR1 ENHRY and CDR2 SYGVKD. The CDR3 has 13 amino acids. As DNA, the CDR3 is TGTGCCATCCAGGGGGGCGTAAACACTGAAGCTTTCTTT. It codes for CAIQGGVNTEAFF.

This chain links TRBV5-1 with TRBJ1-1; TRBD1 aligns across 11 bases. The V gene's germline CDR1 is SGHRS and CDR2 YFSETQ. The ends lost 2 bases at V and 0 bases at J; junction bases unmatched: 6. The CDR3 has 17 amino acids. CDR3 bases: TGCGCCAGCAGCTTCTCCGGGACAGGGGGGATGAACACTGAAGCTTTCTTT. As protein: CASSFSGTGGMNTEAFF. Using reference TRBV5-1 and TRBJ1-1 for the parts outside the CDR3, the full variable domain is KAGVTQTPRYLIKTRGQQVTLSCSPISGHRSVSWYQQTPGQGLQFLFEYFSETQRNKGNFPGRFSGRQFSNSRSEMNVSTLELGDSALYLCASSFSGTGGMNTEAFFGQGTRLTVV.

The rearrangement uses TRBV18 and TRBJ1-1, with 9 bases lining up with TRBD1. V gave up 6 bases and J gave up 8 bases; unmatched junction bases: 10. The CDR3 has 14 amino acids. Germline lookup yields CDR1 KGHSH and CDR2 LQKENI. The CDR3 sequence: CASSRQGDVEEAFF. The CDR3 nucleotides are TGTGCCAGCTCGCGACAGGGGGATGTGGAGGAAGCTTTCTTT. The full variable domain, in which reference TRBV18 and TRBJ1-1 provide the parts outside the CDR3, is NAGVMQNPRHLVRRRGQEARLRCSPMKGHSHVYWYRQLPEEGLKFMVYLQKENIIDESGMPKERFSAEFPKEGPSILRIQQVVRGDSAAYFCASSRQGDVEEAFFGQGTRLTVV.

The gene calls are TRBV11-2 and TRBJ1-2; no firm D call. CDR3 length: 15 amino acids. Germline V gene sequence: CDR1 SGHAT, CDR2 FQNNGV. V lost 4 bases to trimming and J lost 1 base, with 13 bases between them. CDR3 amino acids: CASSSLVQVNYGYTF. The CDR3 nucleotides read TGTGCCAGCAGCTCCTTGGTGCAGGTTAACTATGGCTACACCTTC.

This chain connects TRBV6-2 or TRBV6-3 to TRBJ1-2, with D hard to call. CDR3 size: 12 residues. The V gene lost 2 bases and the J gene lost 5 bases, with 6 bases spanning the gap. Germline V gene data show CDR1 as MNHEY and CDR2 as SVGEGT. CDR3 sequence reads: CASSYTVYGYTF. CDR3 DNA sequence: TGTGCCAGCAGTTACACGGTGTATGGCTACACCTTC.

This chain links TRBV4-1 with TRBJ2-3; 12 bases align to TRBD2. The CDR3 runs to 16 residues. V lost 3 bases and J lost 3; bases outside the gene matches: 4. CDR1 is MGHRA and CDR2 is YSYEKL in the germline V gene. The CDR3 sequence is CASSQSGLAGTDTQYF. The CDR3 DNA is TGCGCCAGCAGCCAGTCCGGACTAGCGGGGACAGATACGCAGTATTTT.

The chain combines TRBV9 with TRBJ2-3; possible D gene TRBD2, 7 bases. This CDR3 has 17 residues. Germline-derived CDR1 and CDR2 are SGDLS and YYNGEE. Trimming removed 6 bases from V and 1 base from J, with 21 bases in between. The CDR3 sequence is CASTSGAGAGGTDTQYF. The CDR3 DNA reads as TGTGCCAGCACGTCAGGGGCGGGAGCGGGCGGCACAGATACGCAGTATTTT.

The chain carries TRBV9 and TRBJ2-2; 10 positions agree with TRBD1. V lost 0 bases to trimming and J lost 1 base; unmatched junction nucleotides: 3. Per the germline V gene, CDR1 is SGDLS and CDR2 is YYNGEE. The CDR3 runs 17 residues. This CDR3 is CASSVGGTGVNTGELFF. As DNA, the CDR3 is TGTGCCAGCAGCGTAGGAGGGACAGGGGTGAACACCGGGGAGCTGTTTTTT. Supplemented by reference TRBV9 and TRBJ2-2, the full variable domain reads DSGVTQTPKHLITATGQRVTLRCSPRSGDLSVYWYQQSLDQGLQFLIQYYNGEERAKGNILERFSAQQFPDLHSELNLSSLELGDSALYFCASSVGGTGVNTGELFFGEGSRLTVL.

The J gene is TRBJ2-6, the V gene TRBV19; D might be TRBD1 (6 bases). CDR1 LNHDA and CDR2 SQIVND come from the germline V gene (reference sequence). This CDR3 comprises 14 residues. V lost 6 bases to trimming and J lost 1 base, with 7 bases between them. The CDR3 DNA reads as TGTGCCAGTAGACAGGGTTCTGGGGCCAACGTCCTGACTTTC. As protein: CASRQGSGANVLTF.

The chain has TRBV10-3 and TRBJ1-2, with 7 nucleotides matching TRBD1. Trimming at V came to 5 bases and at J to 7 bases, leaving 4 bases not matched to a gene. In germline, CDR1 is ENHRY, CDR2 SYGVKD. The CDR3 is 12 amino acids. The CDR3 spells CAISTGTVGYTF. The CDR3 DNA is TGTGCCATCAGTACCGGGACAGTTGGCTACACCTTC.

CDR3 in amino acids: CSARGHEAFF. The CDR3 nucleotides read TGCAGTGCTAGGGGGCATGAAGCTTTCTTT. The V and J genes are TRBV20-1 and TRBJ1-1, with a possible D match to TRBD1 (5 bases). This CDR3 comprises 10 residues. V shed 3 bases and J shed 7 bases, with 6 bases lying between them. Germline-derived CDR1 and CDR2 are DFQATT and SNEGSKA (reference sequence).

The chain carries TRBV19 and TRBJ1-1, with D perhaps TRBD1 (6 bases). The CDR3 spans 16 residues. V lost 5 bases and J 3 bases, leaving 19 bases between the germline ends. Germline V gene data show CDR1 as LNHDA and CDR2 as SQIVND (reference sequence). CDR3: CASSPRGRGLDTEAFF. CDR3 DNA: TGTGCCAGTAGTCCCAGGGGACGTGGTCTGGACACTGAAGCTTTCTTT.

The rearrangement uses TRBV3-1 (or the pseudogene TRBV3-2) and TRBJ2-2, with TRBD2 matching 8 bases. V was pared by 0 bases and J by 3 bases, with 6 bases of the junction left unmatched. The germline CDR1 and CDR2 sequences are LGHDT and YNNKEL (reference sequence). The CDR3 sequence is 17 residues long. CDR3 amino acids: CASSQDYSGADTGELFF. CDR3 coding DNA: TGTGCCAGCAGCCAAGATTATAGCGGGGCTGACACCGGGGAGCTGTTTTTT.

In its sample, this clone was seen once. V usage is TRBV30 and J usage is TRBJ2-2; D perhaps matches TRBD2 (5 bases). V was shortened by 2 bases and J by 2 bases, with 9 bases between the two germline ends. This CDR3 comprises 14 residues. CDR1 is GTSNPN and CDR2 is SVGIG in the germline V gene (reference sequence). The CDR3 DNA sequence: TGTGCCTGGAGTTTGGACTCCAACACCGGGGAGCTGTTTTTT. This gives the protein CAWSLDSNTGELFF.

CDR3 nucleotide sequence: TGCGCCAGCAGCGGAGGGATGGGGCTCGGGGAGCTGTTTTTT. Protein product: CASSGGMGLGELFF. The chain employs TRBV4-3 and TRBJ2-2; D is perhaps TRBD2 (6 bases). Germline lookup yields CDR1 LGHNA and CDR2 YSLEER. The CDR3 spans 14 residues. V was cut by 5 bases and J by 7 bases, with 14 bases left in between.

The chain recombines TRBV5-1 with TRBJ2-3; tentative D call: TRBD1 (6 bases). The CDR3 contains 14 residues. Trimming stripped 2 bases from V and 0 bases from J, with 7 bases between. Germline V CDR1 and CDR2: SGHRS, YFSETQ. The CDR3 sequence is CASSFGQSTDTQYF. The DNA for the CDR3 is TGCGCCAGCAGCTTCGGACAGAGCACAGATACGCAGTATTTT.

The chain uses TRBV7-3 and TRBJ2-1; 9 positions match TRBD1. Losses at the gene ends were 6 bases for V and 0 bases for J; bases not matched to a gene: 3. CDR3 length: 15 amino acids. The V gene's germline CDR1 is SGHTA and CDR2 FQGTGA. The CDR3 nucleotides read TGTGCCAGCAGACAGACAGGGGGCTCCTACAATGAGCAGTTCTTC. As protein: CASRQTGGSYNEQFF.

The rearrangement links TRBV9 to TRBJ2-1; TRBD2 matches 9 bases. V trimming: 4 bases; J trimming: 4 bases; junction bases outside the gene matches: 3. The CDR3 sequence is 14 residues long. Per the germline V gene, CDR1 is SGDLS and CDR2 is YYNGEE. DNA for the CDR3: TGTGCCAGCAGCCGACTAGCGGATTACAATGAGCAGTTCTTC. It is translated as CASSRLADYNEQFF.

J is TRBJ2-5 and V is TRBV5-4; a possible D gene is TRBD2 (6 bases). Trimming shortened V by 7 bases and J by 2 bases, and 12 bases separated the two germline ends. Germline V gene sequence: CDR1 SGHNT, CDR2 YYREEE (reference sequence). The CDR3 loop spans 13 amino acids. The CDR3, as DNA: TGTGCCAGCTGGGGAGGAACACAAGAGACCCAGTACTTC. This translates into CASWGGTQETQYF.

This rearrangement joins TRBV4-1 to TRBJ1-2, with TRBD1 matching over 9 bases. Germline V CDR1 and CDR2: MGHRA, YSYEKL. The CDR3 runs to 16 residues. Trimming cost V 0 bases and J 5 bases; bases outside gene matches: 7. The CDR3 bases are TGCGCCAGCAGCCAAGAAAAACAGGGGGCGCGATATGGCTACACCTTC. This sequence encodes CASSQEKQGARYGYTF.

The genes are TRBV9 and TRBJ2-5; D is unclear. This CDR3 comprises 13 residues. Trimming took off 2 bases at V and 3 bases at J, with 8 bases between the two ends. Germline-derived CDR1 and CDR2 are SGDLS and YYNGEE. DNA of the CDR3: TGTGCCAGCAGCGTCTCGCCTAAAGAGACCCAGTACTTC. Translated, it gives CASSVSPKETQYF.

This chain connects TRBV2 to TRBJ1-1; D remains ambiguous. The germline CDR1 and CDR2 sequences are SNHLY and FYNNEI. Trimming cost V 6 bases and J 0 bases, with 11 bases left between them. The CDR3 has 14 amino acids. CDR3 amino acids: CASSTTVLNTEAFF. The CDR3 DNA follows: TGTGCCAGCAGCACCACAGTTCTGAACACTGAAGCTTTCTTT.

V is TRBV6-5 and J is TRBJ2-1; TRBD1 matches 12 bases. With V trimmed by 7 bases and J by 9 bases, 10 bases remained unmatched. The CDR3 sequence is 15 residues long. The germline gives CDR1 MNHEY, CDR2 SVGAGI. The CDR3 DNA reads TGTGCCAGCATTCTGACGGGACAGGGGGCGGGTGAGCAGTTCTTC. Its protein is CASILTGQGAGEQFF.